This T cell receptor (beta chain) is drawn from a study of blood T cell repertoires in COVID-19 (dated by TCRdb to 2020 to 2022). Context from the whole study: The collaborator samples originated in the United States, Italy and Spain and spanned the acute and convalescent phases of COVID-19. The material from the prospective study consisted of cDNA or gDNA derived from T cells, B-cell-depleted T cells, or PBMCs. The dataset comprised deeply sampled blood TCRbeta repertoires from subjects exposed to, actively infected with, or recovered from COVID-19. The repertoires were released in a freely available public database meant as a resource for research on the immune response to SARS-CoV-2. Samples came from the ongoing ImmuneRACE study (first 160 participants) plus 1,254 subjects from 6 global collaborators. The sample metadata nearly always contained a de-identified subject ID, COVID-19 status, age in years and sex. Where available, HLA class I and class II types were taken from metadata supplied by the sample provider and were not determined by assay-based typing. What the authors observed across the whole study: How much clinical and demographic metadata was included differed by source and by participant, and the metadata was provided uncurated.

This clone came up a few times. Its antigen remains undetermined. No base quality information exists; no much larger clone differs at one position. The CDR3 runs 17 amino acids, cysteine and phenylalanine included. The DNA shown is the 51-base CDR3, in frame from base 1. In the germline V gene, CDR1 corresponds to SNHLY and CDR2 to FYNNEI. V is reduced by 7 bases and J by 3 bases, leaving a spacing of 24 bases between them. The immunoSEQ Assay, a bias-controlled multiplex PCR, was used to amplify TCRbeta CDR3 regions from genomic DNA. Concerning the study's data processing: The number of nucleated cells in each sample was estimated from the amplification of reference gene primers within the assay. Sequence reads were collapsed and filtered to measure the absolute abundance of every unique TCRbeta CDR3 rearrangement. Productive Simpson clonality was computed per sample as the square root of Simpson's diversity index over productive rearrangements. In its TCRdb copy, this immuneACCESS table keeps in-frame sequences only and misses some clones. Where compared with another copy, unresolved V genes explain less than half of these, and the others have no known cause. V and J calls and clone size are given by that table; D and trimming were obtained from the DNA. The sample profile shows over 200,000 clones; approximately 80% of them were found once. The ten largest clones take up 1.5% to 2% of the sample.

Participants in the prospective study were enrolled through a virtual design, were aged roughly 18 to 100 years, and lived in roughly 25 United States geographic areas. In the prospective study, participants were assigned to cohorts based on the clinical history participants reported in a screening survey and a study questionnaire. Recovered participants in ImmuneRACE Cohort 3 were defined by two consecutive negative NP/OP PCR tests, clearance by a healthcare professional, or resolution of symptoms. In the prospective study, whole blood, serum and a nasopharyngeal or oropharyngeal swab were collected from each participant by mobile phlebotomists. Prospective study participants could optionally give additional blood draws and questionnaires over an approximately two-month period. Before DNA extraction, blood samples from the prospective study were shipped at room temperature or frozen.

The chain employs TRBV2 and TRBJ1-1, with TRBD1 tentatively as D gene (5 bases match). The sequencing sample was made of PBMCs or T cells enriched from blood (not recorded which). The source is a man aged 55 to 70 who had recovered from COVID-19. The CDR3 region: CASIRTSGAPRDTEAFF. The DNA is as follows: TGTGCCAGCATCCGGACTAGCGGGGCCCCCCGGGACACTGAAGCTTTCTTT.